This record covers a single T cell receptor (beta chain). Sequencing was performed with immunoSEQ multiplex PCR; in TCRdb, only in-frame clones are kept and a portion is missing. The table shows 300,000 to 400,000 clones, with roughly 87% occurring only once. These data originate in a study of blood T cell repertoires in COVID-19. Across the study: T cells, B-cell-depleted T cells, or PBMCs provided the cDNA or gDNA that served as material.

Seattle patients were enrolled while actively infected and followed longitudinally. Trimming stripped 5 bases from V and 1 base from J, with 8 bases between. This CDR3 is built from 13 residues. The germline CDR1 and CDR2 sequences are SNHLY and FYNNEI. J is TRBJ1-1 and V is TRBV2; D possibly corresponds to TRBD1 (5 bases). The TCR sequence derives from a man between 25 and 39 years old with COVID-19, enrolled during active disease. The source material was peripheral blood. The CDR3 sequence is CASSPGQNTEAFF. As DNA, the CDR3 is TGTGCCAGCAGTCCAGGACAGAACACTGAAGCTTTCTTT.